This T cell receptor (beta chain) emerged from a study of shared clonotypes between healthy human individuals. Profiled with immunoSEQ multiplex PCR; TCRdb holds only in-frame clones, not every one. This table holds about 1.5 million clones, approximately 97% found once. In this sample, this clone turned up once. This CDR3 region has 18 residues. V gave up 3 bases and J gave up 1 base; unmatched junction bases: 10. Germline assignment: CDR1 SGHRS and CDR2 YFSETQ. The source of this sequence is a man younger than 40 in good health. The chain joins TRBV5-1 to TRBJ2-3; 11 bases match TRBD2. Sequencing used naive CD4+ T cells sorted from blood. Noted subset: CD45RA+ positively selected. In nucleotides, the CDR3 is TGCGCCAGCAGCTCAGGACTAGCGGGCCTCGACGGCACAGATACGCAGTATTTT. It yields the protein CASSSGLAGLDGTDTQYF.